This TCR beta chain was captured by sequencing in a study of regulatory T cells in long-lasting Graves disease. For the study at large: Positivity for TSH receptor antibodies plus over 5 years of antithyroid drugs meant persistent Graves' disease. Study outcomes and limitations: Sharing of public clonotypes was greater in persistent patients (approximately 2,700) than in new patients (roughly 970).

This clonotype came up a few times. Its antigen is currently unknown. Specified time point: persistent/refractory GD, antithyroid drugs over 5 years with positive TRAb. PBMC RNA was the source of the TCR library. American Thyroid Association guidelines served as the basis for diagnosing Graves' disease. Roughly 9 milliliters of peripheral blood went into EDTA tubes. V gave up 3 bases and J gave up 6 bases; unmatched junction bases: 13. Germline V lookup: CDR1 DFQATT, CDR2 SNEGSKA (reference sequence). The CDR3 has 15 residues. Combining iRepertoire HTBI primers with Arm-PCR of CDR3 regions, the authors built TCR beta libraries. TCRdb processed the multiplex PCR reads anew with MiXCR; each CDR3 protein has one entry. This sample has about 310,000 distinct CDR3 sequences; 20% to 25% occur once, and the top ten carry more than 50%.

The sample in question was peripheral blood mononuclear cells (PBMCs), obtained when the disease was refractory, from a patient treated with antithyroid drugs. This sequence joins TRBV20-1 and TRBJ2-7; 8 bases agree with TRBD1. The sequence derives from a female donor with Graves disease. The CDR3 nucleotides are TGCAGTGCTAGGGTGACCGGGACAGGAGGATCCGAGCAGTACTTC. Its translation is CSARVTGTGGSEQYF.